This TCR beta chain was retrieved from a study of T cells in Graves' hyperthyroidism and ophthalmopathy. At least ten counts were recorded for this clonotype. Amplification targeted TCR beta CDR3 regions from RNA transcripts. The TCR CDR3 first-round RT-PCR relied on the HTBI primer set. MiXCR was run by TCRdb on the multiplex PCR reads, yielding one entry per CDR3 protein. The data hold hundreds of thousands of distinct CDR3 sequences, with roughly 14% observed a single time. Per the germline V gene, CDR1 is SGHAT and CDR2 is FQNNGV. V dropped 4 bases and J dropped 8 bases, with 14 bases sitting between them. The CDR3 is 14 residues long.

Material for sequencing was blood. This chain links TRBV11-2 with TRBJ1-4; D uncertain. This TCR derives from a man aged 18 to 30 with Graves' ophthalmopathy. The CDR3 spells CASSWRRGVEKLFF. As DNA, the CDR3 is TGTGCCAGCAGCTGGCGGCGAGGAGTGGAAAAACTGTTTTTT.